This T cell receptor (beta chain) was retrieved from a study of T cells after yellow fever vaccination (dated by TCRdb to 2018 to 2020). Regarding the complete study: Using CD3, CD45RA, CCR7 and CD95 staining, memory subsets (EM, EMRA, CM and Tscm) were sorted on a BD FACS Aria III. Two healthy male donors, one aged 18 to 30 and one aged 30 to 39 years, were included in the cohort. The SMART-Seq v4 Ultra Low Input RNA kit was used to prepare libraries from fractions with low cell numbers. Memory subsets were sorted on days 0, 15 and 45 and at 18 months after primary vaccination, and on days 0, 15 and 45 after the 30-year booster. Blood was drawn at multiple timepoints before and after primary and secondary immunization, with bulk PBMC replicates and cell subsets isolated. To track T-cell clones before and after primary and booster YFV17D yellow fever vaccination, bulk TCR alpha and beta repertoires were sequenced longitudinally. Study-wide findings and limitations: Only two donors were included in the study, so the extent to which the findings can be generalized is limited. Compared with the primary T-cell response, the secondary T-cell response was weaker but faster, peaking on day 5 rather than day 15. A small fraction of clonotypes showed up in both the CD4 and CD8 compartments, probably as a result of convergent recombination. On day 0, almost all vaccine-responding clonotypes were below detection in the sorted memory subsets. Most clones expanded after primary vaccination (about 96% of CD4 and 70% to 90% of CD8) were re-detected after the booster, suggesting that broad memory maintenance occurred. FACS-sorted repertoires could contain abundant contaminating clonotypes from the bulk population, so computational filtering was required.

This clonotype was observed at least ten times. Per-base quality was not reported, and no clone a single base away is much larger than it. The treatment or condition label corresponds to: live attenuated yellow fever vaccine strain. A standard Ficoll-Paque protocol was used to isolate PBMCs from peripheral blood. RNA from sorted memory subsets was extracted with the RNeasy Micro Kit. CDR1 KGHSH and CDR2 LQKENI are derived from the germline V gene. The CDR3 holds 17 amino acids from the cysteine to the phenylalanine. This entry keeps only the CDR3 DNA: 51 bases, framed from base 1. Trimmed from V: 3 bases; trimmed from J: 5 bases; junction bases lacking a gene match: 13. TCR cDNA was synthesized by 5'RACE template switching, which introduced a universal primer site and unique molecular identifiers. cDNA synthesis was primed from both the TCR alpha and TCR beta constant segments. Library amplification involved two PCR steps, and the second step added sample barcodes and sequencing adapters. Sequencing of the libraries was done on either Illumina HiSeq 2500 (2x100 bp) or NovaSeq (2x150 bp). As for the original processing: MIGEC was used to demultiplex reads and collapse the reads into UMI consensus sequences, and MiXCR was used for V(D)J alignment. Clonotypes responding to the vaccine were identified with edgeR on replicate PBMC samples, with the criteria of FDR below 0.01 and a log2 fold change above 5 up to day 15. CD4 or CD8 identity was assigned to each bulk clonotype according to whether the clonotype was present at higher abundance in the sequenced CD4 repertoire or the sequenced CD8 repertoire. To estimate how each clone was distributed across memory phenotypes, clonotype frequencies in memory subsets were weighted by the numbers of FACS-sorted cells. TCRdb trimmed public reads at Q25 via fastp, called clones via MiXCR and kept in-frame beta chains. When rows share a CDR3 protein, they turn into one entry using the most common DNA and genes. TCRdb, not the authors, supplied the V and J calls. This sample lists over 20,000 distinct CDR3 sequences; 5.5% were detected once. Of the sample, about 11% falls within the top ten clones.

The source material was PBMCs, either bulk or a sorted T-cell subset (CD4+, CD8+, memory, or dextramer-sorted; not recorded which), sampled 15 days after the yellow fever booster vaccination. This chain joins TRBV18 to TRBJ2-1; 7 bases in the middle match TRBD1. This clonotype originated in a young man who received the YFV17D yellow fever vaccine. The nucleotides are TGTGCCAGCTCACCCTCCCGGACAGGTCCCCTAAACAATGAGCAGTTCTTC. Its amino acids are CASSPSRTGPLNNEQFF. The CDR3 plus the reference TRBV18 and TRBJ2-1 genes for the other parts give the full variable domain: NAGVMQNPRHLVRRRGQEARLRCSPMKGHSHVYWYRQLPEEGLKFMVYLQKENIIDESGMPKERFSAEFPKEGPSILRIQQVVRGDSAAYFCASSPSRTGPLNNEQFFGPGTRLTVL.